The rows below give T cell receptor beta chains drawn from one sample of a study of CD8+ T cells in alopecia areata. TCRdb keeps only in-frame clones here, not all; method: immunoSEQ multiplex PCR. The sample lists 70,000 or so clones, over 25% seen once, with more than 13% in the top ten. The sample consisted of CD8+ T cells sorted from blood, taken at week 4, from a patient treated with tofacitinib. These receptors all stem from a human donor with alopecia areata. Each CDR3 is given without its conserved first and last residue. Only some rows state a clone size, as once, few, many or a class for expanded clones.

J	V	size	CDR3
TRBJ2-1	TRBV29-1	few	SVEGSQGSSYNEQF
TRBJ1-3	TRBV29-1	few	SVVPITSGNTIY
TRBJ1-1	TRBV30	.	AWSPRLGTEAF
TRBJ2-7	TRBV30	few	ALTSGGYEQY
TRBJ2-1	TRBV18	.	ASSPGANNEQF
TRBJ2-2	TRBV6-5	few	ASSPPLRTGELF
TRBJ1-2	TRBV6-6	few	ASSPTGILYGYT
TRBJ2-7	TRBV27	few	ASSLRDGSYEQY
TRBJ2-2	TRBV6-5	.	ASCLSRTNTGELF
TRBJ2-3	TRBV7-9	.	ASRFGVGDTQY
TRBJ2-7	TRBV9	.	ASSVNTDEQY
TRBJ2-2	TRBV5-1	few	ASSDRLLNTGELF
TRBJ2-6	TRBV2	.	ASRGTGHVLT
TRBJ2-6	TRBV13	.	ASSAWGSGANVLT
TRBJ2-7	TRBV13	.	ASSSGLAVPYEQY
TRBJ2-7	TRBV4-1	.	ASSTDQSYEQY
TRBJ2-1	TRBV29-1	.	SGQTSSYNEQF
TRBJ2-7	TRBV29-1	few	SGGDAAYEQY
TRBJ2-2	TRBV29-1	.	SVQGSGELF
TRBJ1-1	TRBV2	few	ASSPSAGLNTEAF
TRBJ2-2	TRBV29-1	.	SVVRTGELF
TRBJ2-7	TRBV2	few	ASSEVVTSHEQY
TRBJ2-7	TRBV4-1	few	ASSQGSGEQY
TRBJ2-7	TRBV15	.	ATHNGRLNEQY
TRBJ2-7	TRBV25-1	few	ASSGTGTLNPSYEQY
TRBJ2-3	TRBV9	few	ASSSTLTRKSTDTQY
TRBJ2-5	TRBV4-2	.	ASSQDGGSPETQY
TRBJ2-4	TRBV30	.	AWGDGISKNIQY
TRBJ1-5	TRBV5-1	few	ASSPDTLGQPQH
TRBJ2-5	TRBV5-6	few	ASSLAAETQY
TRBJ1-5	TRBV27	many	ATKDRNSNQPQH
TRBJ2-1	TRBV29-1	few	SVGGTEQF